Sequencing of this T cell receptor beta chain was carried out in a study of graft-versus-host responses after intestinal transplantation (dated by TCRdb to about 2021). In the study overall: Recipients received multivisceral, liver-intestinal, or isolated intestinal transplants. Every recipient was given anti-thymocyte globulin induction, followed by around three years of maintenance tacrolimus and steroids. Graft-versus-host and host-versus-graft alloreactive T cell clones were tracked in the graft, circulation and bone marrow after intestinal transplantation using bulk TCR-beta CDR3 sequencing. Alloreactive clones were identified by sequencing pre-transplant mixed lymphocyte reaction products and comparing them with unstimulated pre-transplant donor and recipient T cells. The cohort enrolled approximately 24 intestinal transplant recipients, one of whom was a retransplant, and a few patients without pretransplant specimens were excluded. Donor T cell macrochimerism was defined as a peak of at least 4% donor T cells among recipient peripheral blood mononuclear cells. Rather than going through the commercial service, samples from three later patients were sequenced in-house on an Illumina MiSeq and processed with MiXCR. What the research found in general, with its limitations: Conclusions were limited by the relatively low number and heterogeneity of intestinal transplant patients. Early after transplant, declines in HvG clones were associated with peak levels of circulating GvH clones. GvH clones turned up in recipient bone marrow, with some appearing earlier in ileal mucosa or blood, a pattern consistent with an intestinal mucosal origin. In the allografts of patients with donor T cell macrochimerism, GvH to HvG T cell clonal ratios were high.

Library method: the immunoSEQ multiplex PCR assay. For most patients, genomic DNA was subjected to high-throughput TCR-beta CDR3 sequencing by Adaptive Biotechnologies. The original methods were these. Adaptive's ImmunoSEQ software supplied the TCR sequencing data for around 19 patients, while MiXCR and VDJtools were used to process a few other patients. CDR3 nucleotide sequences shared by donor and recipient were removed because the origin of these sequences could not be assigned. Alloreactive clones required at least 2-fold expansion over unstimulated cells and minimum CFSE-low frequency of 0.002% (template counts) or 0.001% (read counts). Mappable clones were those detected in sequenced pre-transplant spleen, lymph node, or MLR CFSE-low populations of the donor or recipient. The cumulative frequency of alloreactive clones was calculated as a percentage of all sequences, weighted by copy number. Here the immuneACCESS table is served through TCRdb, limited to in-frame sequences with V and J called. Missing clones are a known gap in these copies; in checked studies unresolved V genes cover under half, and the rest lacks a known reason. Clone size and V and J calls were adopted from that table, with D and trimming inferred from the DNA. The sample table shows several thousand clones, and around two thirds are seen once. Of the sample, less than 20% is held by the ten largest clones.

CDR1 and CDR2 (KGHSH, LQKENI) derive from the germline V gene. Trimming costs V 2 bases and J 1 base, and their ends lie 8 bases apart. Inclusive of the bounding cysteine and phenylalanine, the CDR3 is 15 residues long. Just CDR3 DNA is preserved here, 45 bases in frame from base 1. Intraepithelial and lamina propria lymphocytes were isolated from graft specimens using dithiothreitol, EDTA incubations and collagenase D digestion. Bulk TCR-beta sequencing was performed on serial intestinal graft biopsy specimens collected as late as 600 days after transplant. For this clone: It has no known antigen specificity. No much larger clone exists at a distance of one base, and base qualities are not known. Other DNA sequences within the sample encode an identical CDR3.

The sequence is built from TRBV18 and TRBJ2-2; the D region possibly corresponds to TRBD1 (6 bases align). The specimen comprised ileum tissue, sampled around 34 weeks after intestinal transplantation. This sequence originates from a human patient who received an intestinal transplant, so some T cells may come from the graft donor. The CDR3 protein sequence reads: CASSPSDRNTGELFF. The DNA reads TGTGCCAGCTCACCATCGGACAGGAACACCGGGGAGCTGTTTTTT.